The 22 T cell receptor delta chains below were found in one sample sequenced in a study of Vδ1+ human thymocytes. These TCRs' antigens remain unknown. RNA was extracted from the cells and then reverse transcribed. The CDR3 regions were amplified by multiplex PCR from V-gene primers to a constant-region primer. TCRdb applied CATT to the multiplex PCR reads for clone calling. The profile shows about 58,000 delta-chain clones, about 14% of them singletons. Study-level results: In the thymus, TRG and TRD repertoires looked highly polyclonal with Gaussian CDR3 lengths.

The sample consisted of Vdelta1+ gamma-delta thymocytes from the thymus. Subset indicated: FACS-sorted CD3+ TCRalphabeta- TCRVdelta1+ TCRVdelta2- thymocytes. The receptors shown here come from a girl less than two years old who had congenital heart surgery.

This clone was found a few times. The chain carries TRDV1 and TRDJ1; D remains unclear. Trimming took off 7 bases at V and 3 bases at J, with 9 bases between the two ends. CDR3 length: 12 residues. CDR1 and CDR2 from the germline V gene are TSWWSYY and QGS. The CDR3 DNA is TGTGCTCTTGAACTGTCGGCCGATAAACTCATCTTT. Its protein is CALELSADKLIF.

The V call is TRDV1, the J call TRDJ1; TRDD3 aligns across 13 bases. Germline V lookup: CDR1 TSWWSYY, CDR2 QGS. V gave up 1 base and J gave up 7 bases; unmatched junction bases: 9. The length of the CDR3 is 17 residues. CDR3: CALGEQTGGYARIKLIF. CDR3 nucleotide sequence: TGTGCTCTTGGGGAACAAACTGGGGGATACGCGAGAATTAAACTCATCTTT.

This clone turned up a few times. The rearrangement joins TRDV2 to TRDJ1; 10 positions agree with TRDD3. The trim removed 6 bases at V and 0 bases at J, leaving 18 bases unmatched. The CDR3 runs to 19 residues. Germline V gene data show CDR1 as GEAIGNYY and CDR2 as EKD. In DNA form, the CDR3 reads TGTGCCTGTCCTAATTCTCGGGGGATACGCTACACGTACACCGATAAACTCATCTTT. It is translated as CACPNSRGIRYTYTDKLIF.

This clone turned up a few times. This sequence joins TRDV1 and TRDJ1; tentative D call: TRDD3 (6 bases). Germline CDR1 is TSWWSYY and CDR2 is QGS. The CDR3 has 19 amino acids. Trimming shortened V by 2 bases and J by 0 bases, and 22 bases separated the two germline ends. The CDR3: CALGESPSGDGEYTDKLIF. In nucleotides, the CDR3 is TGTGCTCTTGGGGAATCTCCTTCTGGGGATGGCGAGTACACCGATAAACTCATCTTT.

There are a few counts of this clone. The chain recombines TRAV29/DV5 with TRDJ1; D is unclear. Germline values: CDR1 NSMFDY, CDR2 ISSIKDK. The CDR3 spans 16 residues. The germline V and J ends were trimmed by 0 bases and 5 bases, with 20 bases remaining between them. CDR3 DNA sequence: TGTGCAGCAAGCGTCATAAGGAGGATTAGGGGTGATAAACTCATCTTT. Protein sequence: CAASVIRRIRGDKLIF.

The chain is built from TRDV1 and TRDJ1; 8 nucleotides match TRDD3. The CDR3 loop spans 21 amino acids. The germline V gene has CDR1 TSWWSYY and CDR2 QGS. V lost 1 base and J lost 7; bases outside the gene matches: 26. CDR3 amino acids: CALGERFGPWPKAYWGVKLIF. The CDR3 DNA sequence: TGTGCTCTTGGGGAACGGTTCGGGCCATGGCCTAAGGCGTACTGGGGGGTTAAACTCATCTTT.

The chain uses TRDV1 and TRDJ1; 8 nucleotides agree with TRDD3. This CDR3 is 19 amino acids long. Germline V gene lookup returns CDR1 TSWWSYY and CDR2 QGS. The J segment lost 0 bases and the V segment lost 3 bases, leaving 15 bases of the junction unmatched. As DNA, the CDR3 is TGTGCTCTTGGGGAGGCCTTCATTGGGGGATCGGAGAACACCGATAAACTCATCTTT. It is translated as CALGEAFIGGSENTDKLIF.

This rearrangement joins TRDV1 to TRDJ1, with 11 bases matching TRDD3. From germline, CDR1 is TSWWSYY and CDR2 QGS. The CDR3 length is 23 residues. Trimming took 2 bases from V and 2 from J; bases not matched to a gene: 25. CDR3 DNA: TGTGCTCTTGGGGAAACAGCGGCTACCCTTACTTACTGGGGGATAGGGGGTACCGATAAACTCATCTTT. It translates to CALGETAATLTYWGIGGTDKLIF.

This chain links TRDV1 with TRDJ1, with TRDD3 as a possible D gene (6 bases). Germline CDR1 and CDR2: TSWWSYY and QGS. V lost 1 base, J lost 0 bases, and 21 bases lay in between. This CDR3 has 19 amino acids. As DNA, the CDR3 is TGTGCTCTTGGGGAACCCCGAGGCGGGATAAAGATTGACACCGATAAACTCATCTTT. It translates to CALGEPRGGIKIDTDKLIF.

The chain couples TRDV1 to TRDJ1, with D possibly being TRDD2 (5 bases). CDR3 length: 16 amino acids. Trimming cost V 2 bases and J 10 bases, with 23 bases left between them. Looked up from germline, CDR1 is TSWWSYY and CDR2 is QGS. CDR3 in DNA: TGTGCTCTTGGGGAATCCCCCTACGGGGTGGTGAAGAGACTCATCTTT. This codes for CALGESPYGVVKRLIF.

The chain employs TRDV1 and TRDJ1, with 8 bases that match TRDD3. Germline-derived CDR1 and CDR2 are TSWWSYY and QGS. This CDR3 has 14 residues. V trimming: 5 bases; J trimming: 5 bases; junction bases outside the gene matches: 7. CDR3 DNA sequence: TGTGCTCTTGGGAACCCGAACTGGGGGGATAAACTCATCTTT. It yields the protein CALGNPNWGDKLIF.

The rearrangement uses TRDV1 and TRDJ1; no clear D gene. Trimming stripped 5 bases from V and 7 bases from J, with 14 bases between. The CDR3 extends over 13 amino acids. Germline assignment: CDR1 TSWWSYY and CDR2 QGS. CDR3 DNA: TGTGCTCTTGGGCATAACCCCCTCGGTAAACTCATCTTT. Protein: CALGHNPLGKLIF.

The genes are TRDV1 and TRDJ1; possibly TRDD3 for D (6 bases). The CDR3 extends over 15 amino acids. Trimming pared 4 bases from V and 10 bases from J, leaving 22 bases between. Germline-derived CDR1 and CDR2 are TSWWSYY and QGS. This CDR3 is CALGVYSLVCWGLIF. In DNA, the CDR3 is TGTGCTCTTGGGGTATATTCCCTAGTTTGCTGGGGACTCATCTTT.

This clone was detected only a few times. The chain combines TRDV1 with TRDJ1, with a tentative D call TRDD3 (6 bases). The V gene's germline CDR1 is TSWWSYY and CDR2 QGS. CDR3 length: 20 residues. V shed 1 base and J shed 0 bases, with 24 bases lying between them. CDR3 coding DNA: TGTGCTCTTGGGGAACATGCCCTCTCCCCGGGGGGAGAGTACACCGATAAACTCATCTTT. It yields the protein CALGEHALSPGGEYTDKLIF.

This clone showed up just a few times. The chain joins TRDV1 to TRDJ1; D is perhaps TRDD3 (5 bases). V lost 4 bases, J lost 7 bases, and 31 bases lay in between. Germline-derived CDR1 and CDR2 are TSWWSYY and QGS. The CDR3 length is 19 residues. Here the CDR3 reads CALGGRFSKVGKGTLKLIF. DNA of the CDR3: TGTGCTCTTGGGGGGCGGTTCTCAAAAGTGGGGAAAGGGACCCTTAAACTCATCTTT.

This clone was detected a few times. The chain uses TRDV1 and TRDJ1, with D possibly matching TRDD3 (5 bases). This CDR3 spans 19 amino acids. Trimming left V 0 bases short and J 3 bases short, with 23 bases between. Per germline, CDR1 TSWWSYY and CDR2 QGS. CDR3 DNA sequence: TGTGCTCTTGGGGAACTTCCCCGGGGGCTAGGGTACGTTCCCGATAAACTCATCTTT. Translation gives CALGELPRGLGYVPDKLIF.

V gene TRDV1 combines with J gene TRDJ1, with a possible D match to TRDD3 (5 bases). CDR1 and CDR2 from the germline V gene are TSWWSYY and QGS. The CDR3 covers 18 residues. Deletions cut 3 bases from V and 2 bases from J, with 22 bases between. As DNA, the CDR3 is TGTGCTCTTGGGGAGGGCATACAGTTCACTGGTAGGACCGATAAACTCATCTTT. Protein product: CALGEGIQFTGRTDKLIF.

This clone was counted only a few times. Distinct nucleotide sequences in the sample also encode this CDR3. The chain has TRDV1 and TRDJ1, with D unclear. Trimming took 5 bases from V and 0 from J, leaving 13 bases between them. The CDR3 length is 15 residues. Per the germline V gene, CDR1 is TSWWSYY and CDR2 is QGS. The CDR3: CALGRLGAYTDKLIF. CDR3 in DNA: TGTGCTCTTGGGCGTCTTGGCGCCTACACCGATAAACTCATCTTT.

V and J are TRDV1 and TRDJ1; D remains ambiguous. Germline CDR1 and CDR2: TSWWSYY and QGS. The CDR3 length is 15 residues. The ends were cut back, 2 bases at V and 0 bases at J, with 10 bases in the middle. The CDR3 DNA reads as TGTGCTCTTGGGGAATTTTTAGGGTACACCGATAAACTCATCTTT. This encodes CALGEFLGYTDKLIF.

This clone occurred a few times. The chain couples TRDV1 to TRDJ1; 10 bases line up with TRDD3. V was pared by 0 bases and J by 0 bases, with 4 bases of the junction left unmatched. Germline V gene lookup returns CDR1 TSWWSYY and CDR2 QGS. The CDR3 length is 17 residues. The DNA for the CDR3 is TGTGCTCTTGGGGAACTAGGTACTGGGGGATACACCGATAAACTCATCTTT. This encodes CALGELGTGGYTDKLIF.

The chain uses TRDV1 and TRDJ1; the D gene is possibly TRDD2 (5 bases). There are 17 residues in the CDR3. Between the trimmed V and J ends, which lost 4 bases and 3 bases, there was a span of 21 bases. Looked up from germline, CDR1 is TSWWSYY and CDR2 is QGS. In DNA, the CDR3 is TGTGCTCTTGGGGCTTCCCACGGTGCCTCGGCCCCCGATAAACTCATCTTT. It encodes CALGASHGASAPDKLIF.

The rearrangement uses TRDV1 and TRDJ1, with TRDD3 identical over 13 bases. CDR3 size: 20 residues. The germline V gene has CDR1 TSWWSYY and CDR2 QGS. Trimming cost V 0 bases and J 0 bases; bases outside gene matches: 10. The CDR3 DNA reads as TGTGCTCTTGGGGAACTGAGACTTACTGGGGGATACGCGTACACCGATAAACTCATCTTT. Residues: CALGELRLTGGYAYTDKLIF.